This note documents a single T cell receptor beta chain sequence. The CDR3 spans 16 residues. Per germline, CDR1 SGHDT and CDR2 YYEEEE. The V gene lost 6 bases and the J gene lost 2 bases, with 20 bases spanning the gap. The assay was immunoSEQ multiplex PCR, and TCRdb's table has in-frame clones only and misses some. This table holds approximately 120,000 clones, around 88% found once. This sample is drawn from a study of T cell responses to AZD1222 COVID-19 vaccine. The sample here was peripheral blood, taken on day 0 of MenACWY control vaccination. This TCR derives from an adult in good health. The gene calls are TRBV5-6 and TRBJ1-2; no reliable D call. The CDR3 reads CASTPDGRLRNYGYTF. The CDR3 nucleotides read TGTGCCAGCACGCCGGACGGGCGACTCCGCAACTATGGCTACACCTTC.